This TCR beta chain was captured by sequencing in a study of T-cell reconstitution after alpha-beta-depleted transplantation in children. This clonotype was observed at least ten times. For TCRbeta, the library was prepared with unique molecular identifiers. In TCRdb, the PCR reads were re-called with MiXCR into one record per CDR3 protein. The sample has about 240,000 distinct CDR3 sequences, about 12% seen once. This material consisted of PBMCs from the stem cell graft donor, taken from the stem cell graft. The clonotype comes from a human donor who donated a stem cell graft to a child with acute lymphoblastic leukemia.

CDR3 DNA: TGTGCCAGCAGCCAAGCCGGGTACGAGCAGTACTTC. This codes for CASSQAGYEQYF. The chain has TRBV4-2 and TRBJ2-7; no clear D gene. V dropped 1 base and J dropped 4 bases, with 5 bases sitting between them. Germline-derived CDR1 and CDR2 are LGHNA and YNFKEQ. This CDR3 spans 12 amino acids.